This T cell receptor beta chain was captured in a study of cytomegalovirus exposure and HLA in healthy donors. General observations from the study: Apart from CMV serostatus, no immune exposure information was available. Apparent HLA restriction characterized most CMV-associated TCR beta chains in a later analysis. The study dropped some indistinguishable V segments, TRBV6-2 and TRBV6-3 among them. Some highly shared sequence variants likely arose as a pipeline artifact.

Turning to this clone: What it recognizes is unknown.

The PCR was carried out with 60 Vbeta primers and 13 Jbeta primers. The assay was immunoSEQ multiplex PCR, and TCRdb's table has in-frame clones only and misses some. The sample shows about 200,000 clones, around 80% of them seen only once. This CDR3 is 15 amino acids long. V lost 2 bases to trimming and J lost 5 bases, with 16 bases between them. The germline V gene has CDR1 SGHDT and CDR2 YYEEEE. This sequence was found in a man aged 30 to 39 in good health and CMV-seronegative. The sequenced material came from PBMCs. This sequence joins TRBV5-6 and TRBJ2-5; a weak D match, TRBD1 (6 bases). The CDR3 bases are TGTGCCAGCAGCTTCCTGGACAGTCGTTTTGAGACCCAGTACTTC. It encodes CASSFLDSRFETQYF.